A single sample is the source of the 8 T cell receptor beta chains below, sequenced in a study of PD-L1 blockade in urothelial cancer (dated by TCRdb to the late 2010s). Libraries were constructed by the immunoSEQ multiplex PCR assay. Here the immuneACCESS table is served through TCRdb, limited to in-frame sequences with V and J called. Missing clones are a known gap in these copies; in checked studies unresolved V genes cover under half, and the rest lacks a known reason. The sample table lists about 21,000 clones, almost 90% of them with a count of one. About 15% of the sample lies in the top ten. The source was PBMCs, collected around atezolizumab (anti-PD-L1) treatment. These receptor sequences come from an older woman with urothelial cancer.

V usage is TRBV28 and J usage is TRBJ2-1; TRBD1 agrees at 7 bases. Germline CDR1 is MDHEN and CDR2 is SYDVKM. The V segment lost 6 bases and the J segment 8 bases; nucleotides outside the gene matches: 13. The CDR3 sequence is 15 residues long. The DNA for the CDR3 is TGTGCCAGCAGCCTGTACGTGATCCAGGGGGATGAGCAGTTCTTC. Translating gives CASSLYVIQGDEQFF.

V is TRBV27 and J is TRBJ2-3; D possibly corresponds to TRBD2 (6 bases). Germline V gene sequence: CDR1 MNHEY, CDR2 SMNVEV (reference sequence). The V end was cut by 2 bases, the J end by 2 bases, with 14 bases between. CDR3 length: 16 amino acids. The CDR3 region is CASSLEGGTATDTQYF. CDR3 DNA: TGTGCCAGCAGTTTAGAAGGCGGGACCGCCACAGATACGCAGTATTTT.

V is TRBV14 and J is TRBJ2-2; no clear D gene. The CDR3 runs 16 residues. CDR1 is SGHDN and CDR2 is FVKESK in the germline V gene. Trimming left V 0 bases short and J 4 bases short, with 12 bases between. The CDR3 DNA sequence: TGTGCCAGCAGCCAAGATCATAACCAGGCCACCGGGGAGCTGTTTTTT. It encodes CASSQDHNQATGELFF.

This rearrangement joins TRBV5-1 to TRBJ1-1; perhaps TRBD1 as D (5 bases). The germline V and J ends were trimmed by 1 base and 1 base, with 8 bases remaining between them. Germline V gene lookup returns CDR1 SGHRS and CDR2 YFSETQ. The CDR3 runs 14 residues. The CDR3 DNA sequence: TGCGCCAGCAGCTTGCGCGGGGCGAACACTGAAGCTTTCTTT. Translated: CASSLRGANTEAFF.

The rearrangement joins TRBV18 to TRBJ2-6; a possible D gene is TRBD2 (6 bases). Germline CDR1 and CDR2: KGHSH and LQKENI. The CDR3 runs 16 residues. Trimming removed 2 bases from V and 0 bases from J, with 8 bases in between. The CDR3 loop reads CASSPVTSSGANVLTF. DNA of the CDR3: TGTGCCAGCTCACCAGTGACTAGCTCTGGGGCCAACGTCCTGACTTTC.

V is TRBV9 and J is TRBJ1-5, with D unresolved. CDR3 length: 13 residues. The V end lost 0 bases, the J end lost 4 bases, and 5 bases lay between the germline ends. Per the germline V gene, CDR1 is SGDLS and CDR2 is YYNGEE. The CDR3 reads CASSVDNNQPQHF. The CDR3, as DNA: TGTGCCAGCAGCGTAGATAATAATCAGCCCCAGCATTTT.

The chain has TRBV7-8 and TRBJ2-7; 7 positions agree with TRBD1. J lost 3 bases, V lost 0 bases, and 8 bases had no gene match. The CDR3 runs 16 residues. Germline values: CDR1 SGHVS, CDR2 FQNEAQ. This CDR3 reads CASSLAPLDRIYEQYF. CDR3 sequence (DNA): TGTGCCAGCAGCTTAGCGCCCCTGGACAGGATCTACGAGCAGTACTTC.

The chain joins TRBV19 to TRBJ2-2; D uncertain. The CDR3 totals 13 residues. Germline CDR1 and CDR2: LNHDA and SQIVND (reference sequence). V lost 9 bases, J lost 0 bases, and 8 bases lay in between. The CDR3 region is CASASANTGELFF. The DNA of the CDR3 is TGTGCCAGCGCTTCAGCGAACACCGGGGAGCTGTTTTTT.